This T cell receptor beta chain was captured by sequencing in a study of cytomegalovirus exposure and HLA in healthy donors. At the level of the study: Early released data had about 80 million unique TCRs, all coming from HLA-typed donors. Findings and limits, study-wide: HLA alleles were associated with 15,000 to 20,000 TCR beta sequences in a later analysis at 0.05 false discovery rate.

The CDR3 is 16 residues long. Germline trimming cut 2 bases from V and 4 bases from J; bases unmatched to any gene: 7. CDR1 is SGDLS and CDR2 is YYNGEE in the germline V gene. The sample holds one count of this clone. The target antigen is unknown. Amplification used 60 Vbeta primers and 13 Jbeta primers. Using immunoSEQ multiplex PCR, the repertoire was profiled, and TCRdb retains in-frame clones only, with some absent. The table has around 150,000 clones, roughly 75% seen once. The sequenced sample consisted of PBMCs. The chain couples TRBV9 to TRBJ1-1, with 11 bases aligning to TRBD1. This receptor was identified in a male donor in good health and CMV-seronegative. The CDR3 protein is CASSVGIGTGGTEAFF. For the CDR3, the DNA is TGTGCCAGCAGCGTCGGAATTGGGACAGGGGGCACTGAAGCTTTCTTT.